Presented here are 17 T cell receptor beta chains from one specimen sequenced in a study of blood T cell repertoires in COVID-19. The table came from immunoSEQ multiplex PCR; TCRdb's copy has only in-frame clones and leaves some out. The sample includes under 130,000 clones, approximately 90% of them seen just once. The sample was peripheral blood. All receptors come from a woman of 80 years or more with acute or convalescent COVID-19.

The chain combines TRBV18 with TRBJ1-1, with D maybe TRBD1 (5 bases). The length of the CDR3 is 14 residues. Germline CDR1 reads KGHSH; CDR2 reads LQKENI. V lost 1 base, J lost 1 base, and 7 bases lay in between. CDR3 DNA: TGTGCCAGCTCACCACGACAGACGAACACTGAAGCTTTCTTT. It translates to CASSPRQTNTEAFF. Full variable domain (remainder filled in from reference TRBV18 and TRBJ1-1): NAGVMQNPRHLVRRRGQEARLRCSPMKGHSHVYWYRQLPEEGLKFMVYLQKENIIDESGMPKERFSAEFPKEGPSILRIQQVVRGDSAAYFCASSPRQTNTEAFFGQGTRLTVV.

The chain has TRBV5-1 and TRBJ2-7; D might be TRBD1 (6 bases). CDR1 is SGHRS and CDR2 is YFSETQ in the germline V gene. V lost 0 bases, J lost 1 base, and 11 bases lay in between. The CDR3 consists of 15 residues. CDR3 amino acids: CASSLGYGQSYEQYF. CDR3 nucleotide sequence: TGCGCCAGCAGCTTGGGCTACGGACAGTCCTACGAGCAGTACTTC. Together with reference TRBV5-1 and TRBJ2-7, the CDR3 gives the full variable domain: KAGVTQTPRYLIKTRGQQVTLSCSPISGHRSVSWYQQTPGQGLQFLFEYFSETQRNKGNFPGRFSGRQFSNSRSEMNVSTLELGDSALYLCASSLGYGQSYEQYFGPGTRLTVT.

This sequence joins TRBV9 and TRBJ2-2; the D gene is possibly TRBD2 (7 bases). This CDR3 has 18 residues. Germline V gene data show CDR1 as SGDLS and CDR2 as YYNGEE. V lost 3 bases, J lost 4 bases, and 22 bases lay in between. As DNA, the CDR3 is TGTGCCAGCAGCGCCACAAGGGGGGGGCCAAGGGGCACCGGGGAGCTGTTTTTT. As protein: CASSATRGGPRGTGELFF.

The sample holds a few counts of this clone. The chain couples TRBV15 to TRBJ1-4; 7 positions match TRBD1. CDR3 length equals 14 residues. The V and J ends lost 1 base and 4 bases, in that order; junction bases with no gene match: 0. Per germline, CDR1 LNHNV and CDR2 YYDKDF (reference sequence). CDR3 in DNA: TGTGCCACCAGCAGAGGACAGGGTAATGAAAAACTGTTTTTT. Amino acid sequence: CATSRGQGNEKLFF.

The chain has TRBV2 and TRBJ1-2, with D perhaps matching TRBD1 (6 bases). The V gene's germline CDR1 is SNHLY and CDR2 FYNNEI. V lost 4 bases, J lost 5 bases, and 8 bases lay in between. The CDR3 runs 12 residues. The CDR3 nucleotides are TGTGCCAGCAGTGTAGGACAGTATGGCTACACCTTC. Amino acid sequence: CASSVGQYGYTF.

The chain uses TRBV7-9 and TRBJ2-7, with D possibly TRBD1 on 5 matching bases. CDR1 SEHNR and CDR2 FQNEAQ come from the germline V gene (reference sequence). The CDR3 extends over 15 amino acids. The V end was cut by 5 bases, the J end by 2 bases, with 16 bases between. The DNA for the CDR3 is TGTGCCAGCAGCGCCTATGGGGCAGGCGCCTACGAGCAGTACTTC. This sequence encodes CASSAYGAGAYEQYF.

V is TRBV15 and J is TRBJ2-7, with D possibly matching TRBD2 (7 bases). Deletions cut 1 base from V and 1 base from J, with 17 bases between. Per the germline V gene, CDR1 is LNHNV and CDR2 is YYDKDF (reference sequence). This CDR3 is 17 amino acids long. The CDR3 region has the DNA TGTGCCACCAGCAGAGGGGGGGGCTTAACAATTTCCTACGAGCAGTACTTC. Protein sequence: CATSRGGGLTISYEQYF.

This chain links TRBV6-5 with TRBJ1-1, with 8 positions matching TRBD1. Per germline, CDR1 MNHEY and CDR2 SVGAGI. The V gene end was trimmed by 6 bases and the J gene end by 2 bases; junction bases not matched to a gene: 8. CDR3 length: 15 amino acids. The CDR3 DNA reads TGTGCCAGCAGCTATAAACAGGGGGTTAACACTGAAGCTTTCTTT. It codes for CASSYKQGVNTEAFF.

The CDR3 DNA sequence: TGTGCCAGCAGCGTAGAGGCCGGGTACGATGGCTACACCTTC. This sequence encodes CASSVEAGYDGYTF. The chain recombines TRBV7-8 with TRBJ1-2, with D uncertain. The germline gives CDR1 SGHVS, CDR2 FQNEAQ. The V and J ends lost 5 bases and 6 bases respectively, with 16 bases between them. This CDR3 has 14 residues.

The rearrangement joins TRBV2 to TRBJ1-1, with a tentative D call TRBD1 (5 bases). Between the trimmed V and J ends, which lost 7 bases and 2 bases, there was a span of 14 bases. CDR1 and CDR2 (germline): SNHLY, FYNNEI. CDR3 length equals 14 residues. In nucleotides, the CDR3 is TGTGCCAGCAAAGCCAGGGCCTTAAACACTGAAGCTTTCTTT. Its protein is CASKARALNTEAFF.

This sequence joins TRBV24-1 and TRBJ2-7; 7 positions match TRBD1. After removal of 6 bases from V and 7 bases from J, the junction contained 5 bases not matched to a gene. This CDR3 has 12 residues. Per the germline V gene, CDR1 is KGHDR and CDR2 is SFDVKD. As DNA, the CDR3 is TGTGCCACCAGTCATCCAGGGGGAGAGCAGTACTTC. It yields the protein CATSHPGGEQYF.

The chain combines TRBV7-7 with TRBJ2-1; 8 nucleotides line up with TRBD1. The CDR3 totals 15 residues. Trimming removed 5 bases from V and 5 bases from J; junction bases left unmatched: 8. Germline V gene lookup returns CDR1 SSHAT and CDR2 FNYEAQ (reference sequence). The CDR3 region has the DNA TGTGCCAGCAGCACCTCAAAGGGACAGGACAATGAGCAGTTCTTC. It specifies CASSTSKGQDNEQFF.

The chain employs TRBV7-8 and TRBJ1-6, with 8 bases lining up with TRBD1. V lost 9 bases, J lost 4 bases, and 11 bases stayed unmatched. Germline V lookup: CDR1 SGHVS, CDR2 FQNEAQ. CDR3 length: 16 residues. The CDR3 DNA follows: TGTGCCAGTACCAGGGGGGGGACAGGTTATAATTCACCCCTCCACTTT. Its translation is CASTRGGTGYNSPLHF. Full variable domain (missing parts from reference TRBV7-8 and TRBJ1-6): GAGVSQSPRYKVAKRGQDVALRCDPISGHVSLFWYQQALGQGPEFLTYFQNEAQLDKSGLPSDRFFAERPEGSVSTLKIQRTQQEDSAVYLCASTRGGTGYNSPLHFGNGTRLTVT.

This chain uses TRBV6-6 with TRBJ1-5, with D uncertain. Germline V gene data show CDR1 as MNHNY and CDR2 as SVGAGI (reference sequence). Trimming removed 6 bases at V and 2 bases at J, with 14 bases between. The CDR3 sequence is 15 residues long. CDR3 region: CASSLGTGGNQPQHF. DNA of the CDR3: TGTGCCAGCAGCTTAGGCACCGGGGGCAATCAGCCCCAGCATTTT.

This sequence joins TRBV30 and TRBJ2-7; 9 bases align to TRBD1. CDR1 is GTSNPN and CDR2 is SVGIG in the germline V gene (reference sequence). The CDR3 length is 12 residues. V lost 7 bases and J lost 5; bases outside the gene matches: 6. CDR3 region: CASGTGSHEQYF. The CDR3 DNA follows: TGTGCCTCCGGGACAGGGTCCCACGAGCAGTACTTC.

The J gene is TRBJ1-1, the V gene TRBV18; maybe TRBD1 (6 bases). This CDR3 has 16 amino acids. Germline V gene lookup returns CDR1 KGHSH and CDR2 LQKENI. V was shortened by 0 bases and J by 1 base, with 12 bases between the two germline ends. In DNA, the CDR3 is TGTGCCAGCTCACCACCGGTAACAGGGCGGAACACTGAAGCTTTCTTT. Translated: CASSPPVTGRNTEAFF.

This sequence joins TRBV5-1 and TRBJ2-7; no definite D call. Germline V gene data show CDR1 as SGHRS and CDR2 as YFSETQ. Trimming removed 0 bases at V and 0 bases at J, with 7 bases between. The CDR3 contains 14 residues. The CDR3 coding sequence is TGCGCCAGCAGCTTGGCCCCCAGCTCCTACGAGCAGTACTTC. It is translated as CASSLAPSSYEQYF.